The 24 T cell receptor beta chains in this list originate from one sample, sequenced in a study of neurological immune-mediated disorders (dated by TCRdb to between 2018 and 2020). In light of the paper, this sample's time point label describes: longitudinal time-point 3. The library came from 5' RACE. TCRdb names Illumina HiSeq 2500 as the instrument used. The public reads were reprocessed in TCRdb via fastp at Q25 and MiXCR, keeping in-frame beta chains. Merged by CDR3 protein, the rows form single entries marked with the most common genes and DNA. Present in this sample are approximately 50,000 distinct CDR3 sequences, 6.5% to 8.5% of which were seen just once. 1.9% of the sample is in the top ten clones. Input material: PBMCs. Receptors originate from a woman between 40 and 55 years old in good health.

The sample holds many counts of this clonotype. The chain joins TRBV4-3 to TRBJ2-7; 8 bases are a match to TRBD2. Germline assignment: CDR1 LGHNA and CDR2 YSLEER. This CDR3 comprises 15 residues. Trimming took 4 bases from V and 0 from J; bases not matched to a gene: 5. The CDR3 DNA follows: TGCGCCAGCAGCCTTAGCGGGGACTTCTCCTACGAGCAGTACTTC. This translates into CASSLSGDFSYEQYF.

This clonotype was observed a handful of times. The chain employs TRBV4-3 and TRBJ2-3; D may be TRBD1 (6 bases). The CDR3 runs 15 residues. The V end was cut by 2 bases, the J end by 2 bases, with 11 bases between. From germline, CDR1 is LGHNA and CDR2 YSLEER. The CDR3 here is CASSQKGGDTDTQYF. CDR3 DNA sequence: TGCGCCAGCAGCCAAAAAGGGGGAGACACAGATACGCAGTATTTT.

The sample holds many counts of this clonotype. The V and J genes are TRBV20-1 and TRBJ2-7, with TRBD2 matching 9 bases. V lost 1 base, J lost 0 bases, and 4 bases stayed unmatched. The CDR3 runs 15 residues. Germline-derived CDR1 and CDR2 are DFQATT and SNEGSKA (reference sequence). CDR3 residues: CSARVPSGDSYEQYF. For the CDR3, the DNA is TGCAGTGCTAGAGTCCCTAGCGGGGACTCCTACGAGCAGTACTTC.

This clonotype was counted many times. The chain employs TRBV6-2 or TRBV6-3 and TRBJ2-2, with D possibly called TRBD1 or TRBD2 (5 bases each). The CDR3 covers 16 residues. The V end was cut by 5 bases, the J end by 2 bases, with 15 bases between. Germline V lookup: CDR1 MNHEY, CDR2 SVGEGT. CDR3 loop: CASSIRDPPNTGELFF. CDR3 coding DNA: TGTGCCAGCAGTATCCGGGACCCTCCTAACACCGGGGAGCTGTTTTTT.

This clonotype was found many times. The CDR3 DNA sequence: TGTGCCTTCAGCGACAGGGCACCACGCTACACCTTC. It yields the protein CAFSDRAPRYTF. This rearrangement joins TRBV30 to TRBJ1-2; 7 bases map to TRBD1. CDR3 length: 12 residues. CDR1 is GTSNPN and CDR2 is SVGIG in the germline V gene (reference sequence). Losses at the gene ends were 7 bases for V and 9 bases for J; bases not matched to a gene: 11. The full variable domain, completed using reference TRBV30 and TRBJ1-2, is SQTIHQWPATLVQPVGSPLSLECTVEGTSNPNLYWYRQAAGRGLQLLFYSVGIGQISSEVPQNLSASRPQDRQFILSSKKLLLSDSGFYLCAFSDRAPRYTFGSGTRLTVV.

This clonotype was observed many times. V and J are TRBV18 and TRBJ2-4; D call uncertain. Germline V gene sequence: CDR1 KGHSH, CDR2 LQKENI. V lost 0 bases and J 9 bases, leaving 15 bases between the germline ends. The CDR3 is 15 amino acids. The CDR3 bases are TGTGCCAGCTCACCACCCTTCTCGGGCGACGGCATTCAGTACTTC. This translates into CASSPPFSGDGIQYF.

As to this clonotype: At one end the junction does not follow the germline gene, possibly because of a read error. The V gene is TRBV3-1, the J gene TRBJ1-5; D uncertain. Germline CDR1 is LGHDT and CDR2 is YNNKEL (reference sequence). The CDR3 is 15 residues long. CDR3 sequence: CASSRTRKSNQPQHF. CDR3 DNA: TGTGCTAGCAGCCGGACGAGAAAGAGCAATCAGCCCCAGCATTTT.

This clonotype has a count of ten or more. The rearrangement joins TRBV20-1 to TRBJ2-1; no firm D call. Germline lookup yields CDR1 DFQATT and CDR2 SNEGSKA (reference sequence). This CDR3 has 13 amino acids. Trimming removed 3 bases at V and 1 base at J, with 7 bases between. CDR3 coding DNA: TGCAGTGCTAGGCCCTCGTCCTACAATGAGCAGTTCTTC. Translation gives CSARPSSYNEQFF.

This clonotype was observed many times. The chain combines TRBV9 with TRBJ1-2, with TRBD1 as a possible D gene (5 bases). Trimming cost V 4 bases and J 6 bases, with 13 bases left between them. The CDR3 is 13 residues long. The germline gives CDR1 SGDLS, CDR2 YYNGEE. CDR3: CASSPIWGDGYTF. DNA for the CDR3: TGTGCCAGCAGCCCGATTTGGGGGGATGGCTACACCTTC.

This clonotype was counted at least ten times. This chain joins TRBV10-3 and TRBJ2-7; no definite D call. Germline V gene data show CDR1 as ENHRY and CDR2 as SYGVKD. Trimming removed 2 bases at V and 2 bases at J, with 4 bases between. This CDR3 comprises 12 residues. CDR3 protein: CAISEGAYEQYF. The CDR3 nucleotides are TGTGCCATCAGTGAGGGGGCCTACGAGCAGTACTTC.

This clonotype was recorded many times. The chain recombines TRBV29-1 with TRBJ1-1, with D possibly being TRBD1 (5 bases). CDR3 size: 14 residues. CDR1 and CDR2 from the germline V gene are SQVTM and ANQGSEA. V lost 6 bases, J lost 4 bases, and 18 bases lay in between. CDR3 loop: CSVTRSGAGTEAFF. CDR3 in DNA: TGCAGCGTAACCAGGAGCGGGGCTGGCACTGAAGCTTTCTTT. The full variable domain, in which reference TRBV29-1 and TRBJ1-1 provide the parts outside the CDR3, is SAVISQKPSRDICQRGTSLTIQCQVDSQVTMMFWYRQQPGQSLTLIATANQGSEATYESGFVIDKFPISRPNLTFSTLTVSNMSPEDSSIYLCSVTRSGAGTEAFFGQGTRLTVV.

In its sample, this clonotype was seen many times. The chain links TRBV10-3 to TRBJ2-7; D perhaps matches TRBD1 (6 bases). The CDR3 has 15 amino acids. Deletions cut 5 bases from V and 2 bases from J, with 16 bases between. In germline, CDR1 is ENHRY, CDR2 SYGVKD. The CDR3 spells CAISSGDLTTYEQYF. The CDR3, as DNA: TGTGCCATCAGTTCAGGGGATCTTACGACCTACGAGCAGTACTTC.

This clonotype is medium-sized by share. The chain couples TRBV6-2 or TRBV6-3 to TRBJ1-5, with no clear D. Trimming shortened V by 7 bases and J by 0 bases, and 13 bases separated the two germline ends. This CDR3 has 15 amino acids. Germline assignment: CDR1 MNHEY and CDR2 SVGEGT. CDR3: CASKRRAASNQPQHF. For the CDR3, the DNA is TGTGCCAGCAAGAGAAGGGCGGCTAGCAATCAGCCCCAGCATTTT.

CDR3 sequence reads: CASSPTASYEQYF. CDR3 coding DNA: TGTGCCAGCAGCCCGACAGCGTCCTACGAGCAGTACTTC. The chain joins TRBV9 to TRBJ2-7; a possible D gene is TRBD1 (5 bases). V shed 4 bases and J shed 1 base, with 9 bases lying between them. CDR3 length: 13 residues. CDR1 and CDR2 from the germline V gene are SGDLS and YYNGEE. The full variable domain, rest sourced from reference TRBV9 and TRBJ2-7, is DSGVTQTPKHLITATGQRVTLRCSPRSGDLSVYWYQQSLDQGLQFLIQYYNGEERAKGNILERFSAQQFPDLHSELNLSSLELGDSALYFCASSPTASYEQYFGPGTRLTVT.

This clonotype was counted many times. The CDR3 nucleotides are TGTGCCATCAGTGAAAAACAGGGTATCGACACTGAAGCTTTCTTT. Protein: CAISEKQGIDTEAFF. This sequence joins TRBV10-3 and TRBJ1-1; a weak D match, TRBD1 (6 bases). V was cut by 3 bases and J by 3 bases, with 14 bases left in between. Germline V gives CDR1 ENHRY, CDR2 SYGVKD. The CDR3 covers 15 residues.

V gene TRBV20-1 combines with J gene TRBJ2-1; possible D gene TRBD2, 6 bases. The V gene's germline CDR1 is DFQATT and CDR2 SNEGSKA (reference sequence). The ends were cut back, 3 bases at V and 3 bases at J, with 12 bases in the middle. The CDR3 contains 14 residues. CDR3 nucleotides: TGCAGTGCTAGTCGGGGGTGGGGCTACAATGAGCAGTTCTTC. Its translation: CSASRGWGYNEQFF.

By share, this clonotype ranks as medium-sized. The J gene is TRBJ2-3, the V gene TRBV5-6; possible D gene TRBD2, 6 bases. CDR3 length: 16 residues. The V gene's germline CDR1 is SGHDT and CDR2 YYEEEE. Trimming pared 6 bases from V and 2 bases from J, leaving 19 bases between. The CDR3 DNA is TGTGCCAGCAACCCTGTACTAGCAGAATACACAGATACGCAGTATTTT. Protein sequence: CASNPVLAEYTDTQYF.

This clonotype was recorded at least ten times. The chain recombines TRBV5-1 with TRBJ1-1; weak D call: TRBD1 (5 bases). Trimming shortened V by 0 bases and J by 7 bases, and 13 bases separated the two germline ends. This CDR3 spans 14 amino acids. Germline assignment: CDR1 SGHRS and CDR2 YFSETQ. In nucleotides, the CDR3 is TGCGCCAGCAGCTTGGGTAGCTCAAGGGGTGAAGCTTTCTTT. Its translation: CASSLGSSRGEAFF.

This clonotype was counted at least ten times. This chain links TRBV4-1 with TRBJ2-2; D is unresolved. CDR1 and CDR2 from the germline V gene are MGHRA and YSYEKL. This CDR3 has 15 amino acids. With 0 bases removed from V and 6 bases from J, the gap between germline ends came to 11 bases. The DNA of the CDR3 is TGCGCCAGCAGCCAAGAGCTCCTTGGGGCCGGGGAGCTGTTTTTT. This gives the protein CASSQELLGAGELFF.

In this sample, this clonotype turned up many times. The V call is TRBV25-1, the J call TRBJ2-7; 8 bases agree with TRBD1. The V gene's germline CDR1 is MGHDK and CDR2 SYGVNS. V shed 7 bases and J 3 bases; nucleotides not matched to a gene: 8. The CDR3 loop spans 14 amino acids. In nucleotides, the CDR3 is TGTGCCAGCACCGGCCCCGGGACAGGCTACGAGCAGTACTTC. This codes for CASTGPGTGYEQYF.

This clonotype was seen repeatedly, ten times or more. This sequence joins TRBV5-1 and TRBJ2-2; TRBD1 matches at 9 bases. The trim removed 0 bases at V and 1 base at J, leaving 1 base unmatched. The V gene's germline CDR1 is SGHRS and CDR2 YFSETQ. CDR3 length: 16 amino acids. CDR3 sequence: CASSLEGQGNTGELFF. The CDR3 nucleotides read TGCGCCAGCAGCTTGGAGGGACAGGGGAACACCGGGGAGCTGTTTTTT.

This clonotype has at least ten counts. The chain has TRBV6-5 and TRBJ1-6; the match to TRBD1 covers 12 bases. V lost 6 bases, J lost 9 bases, and 3 bases stayed unmatched. This CDR3 has 14 residues. The germline V gene has CDR1 MNHEY and CDR2 SVGAGI. CDR3 DNA: TGTGCCAGCAGCCGGGACAGGGGGCTTTCACCCCTCCACTTT. Protein product: CASSRDRGLSPLHF.

This clonotype was detected ten times or more. This chain uses TRBV12-3 or TRBV12-4 with TRBJ1-3; 9 bases are shared with TRBD1. V was clipped by 7 bases and J by 8 bases; unmatched bases: 12. The CDR3 sequence is 15 residues long. The CDR3 DNA reads as TGTGCCAGCATTGGGGACAGGGATGGCCCGTACACCATATATTTT. Protein: CASIGDRDGPYTIYF.

This clonotype was recorded many times. This chain links TRBV12-3 or TRBV12-4 with TRBJ1-2, with D perhaps matching TRBD1 (5 bases). V lost 7 bases and J lost 8, with 20 bases in between. The CDR3 runs to 14 residues. DNA for the CDR3: TGTGCCAGCACCAAACGGGACGGGGTTGCGGGCTACACCTTC. Amino acid sequence: CASTKRDGVAGYTF.